This T cell receptor (beta chain) was sequenced for a study of blood T cell repertoires in COVID-19. The V and J ends lost 0 bases and 3 bases respectively, with 3 bases between them. The CDR3 contains 12 residues. Germline lookup yields CDR1 MNHEY and CDR2 SVGAGI. The repertoire was sequenced with immunoSEQ multiplex PCR; TCRdb's copy has only in-frame clones and lacks some. In the table there are about 400,000 clones, about 89% of which are singletons. This chain connects TRBV6-5 to TRBJ2-7, with D hard to call. The sequence came from a man between 35 and 55 years old with acute or convalescent COVID-19. Material: peripheral blood. The CDR3 sequence: CASSYSNYEQYF. In nucleotides, the CDR3 is TGTGCCAGCAGTTACTCCAACTACGAGCAGTACTTC.